The 26 T cell receptor beta chains below were found in one sample sequenced in a study of T cells expressing NK-cell markers. Using the 5' RACE reads, TCRdb records one entry per CDR3 protein without DNA. The sample holds roughly 430,000 distinct CDR3 sequences. Sequenced: blood T cells: a sorted CD56 or NKG2C T cell subset, CD4+ or CD8+ T cells, or bulk PBMC T cells (not recorded which). The source is a woman aged 18-70 years in good health.

This chain joins TRBV5-1 and TRBJ2-1; no DNA is available, so the TRBD2 call from TCRdb remains unchecked. This CDR3 contains 15 residues. CDR1 and CDR2 from the germline V gene are SGHRS and YFSETQ. CDR3 loop: CASSASWGPRDEQFF.

The chain joins TRBV7-2 to TRBJ2-7. Per germline, CDR1 SGHTA and CDR2 FQGNSA. The CDR3 contains 13 residues. CDR3 sequence reads: CASSLRDSYEQYF.

The chain is built from TRBV5-1 and TRBJ1-2. CDR3 length equals 13 residues. The germline gives CDR1 SGHRS, CDR2 YFSETQ. CDR3 sequence: CASSLAMSYGYTF.

V and J are TRBV7-2 and TRBJ2-1; TCRdb names TRBD1, which stays unverified in the absence of DNA. The germline gives CDR1 SGHTA, CDR2 FQGNSA. The CDR3 has 15 residues. CDR3 sequence: CASSPLGTNYNEQFF.

This chain connects TRBV5-6 to TRBJ1-2; absent DNA, TCRdb's TRBD1 call cannot be checked. Germline V gene lookup returns CDR1 SGHDT and CDR2 YYEEEE. The CDR3 has 14 residues. CDR3 in amino acids: CASSAWGGQHGYTF.

The chain recombines TRBV11-1 with TRBJ1-1. The germline V gene encodes CDR1 SGHAT and CDR2 FQDESV (reference sequence). The CDR3 sequence is 13 residues long. CDR3 loop: CASFMGSNTEAFF.

This chain links TRBV4-3 with TRBJ2-2. The CDR3 has 15 residues. Per the germline V gene, CDR1 is LGHNA and CDR2 is YSLEER. CDR3 protein: CASSQTVANTGELFF.

The J gene is TRBJ2-7, the V gene TRBV5-4; the D call of TRBD1 rests on TCRdb alone, since no DNA is present to check it. The CDR3 sequence is 18 residues long. Per germline, CDR1 SGHNT and CDR2 YYREEE (reference sequence). Here the CDR3 reads CASRSWGVTGVISYEQYF.

V and J are TRBV20-1 and TRBJ2-1; TCRdb indicates TRBD2, and absent DNA this call remains unverified. This CDR3 has 16 amino acids. The germline gives CDR1 DFQATT, CDR2 SNEGSKA (reference sequence). The CDR3 reads CSARGTSGYTYNEQFF.

The CDR3 loop is CASNTGTDSGNTIYF. The chain joins TRBV12-3 or TRBV12-4 to TRBJ1-3; TCRdb selects TRBD1, and the lack of DNA leaves this call unchecked. The CDR3 totals 15 residues.

V usage is TRBV29-1 and J usage is TRBJ1-4; as DNA is missing, the TRBD1 call by TCRdb cannot be tested. CDR1 and CDR2 (germline): SQVTM, ANQGSEA. The CDR3 runs to 13 residues. CDR3: CSVQGAEGEKLFF. Supplemented by reference TRBV29-1 and TRBJ1-4, the full variable domain reads SAVISQKPSRDICQRGTSLTIQCQVDSQVTMMFWYRQQPGQSLTLIATANQGSEATYESGFVIDKFPISRPNLTFSTLTVSNMSPEDSSIYLCSVQGAEGEKLFFGSGTQLSVL.

The chain links TRBV30 to TRBJ2-3. Germline V lookup: CDR1 GTSNPN, CDR2 SVGIG (reference sequence). The CDR3 contains 16 residues. The chain's CDR3 is CAWSKTAASSTDTQYF.

The rearrangement joins TRBV27 to TRBJ2-1; TCRdb's D gene call, TRBD2, goes unchecked for lack of DNA. Germline V lookup: CDR1 MNHEY, CDR2 SMNVEV (reference sequence). The CDR3 consists of 16 residues. The CDR3 loop reads CASSPRLANAYNEQFF.

The genes are TRBV30 and TRBJ1-2; the TCRdb call, TRBD1, lacks DNA for checking. Germline CDR1 GTSNPN, CDR2 SVGIG (reference sequence). The length of the CDR3 is 16 residues. The CDR3 protein is CASRGDRQLLGYGYTF.

The chain recombines TRBV19 with TRBJ1-5. The germline V gene has CDR1 LNHDA and CDR2 SQIVND (reference sequence). The CDR3 contains 14 residues. The CDR3 region is CASSIADSGQPQHF.

The J gene is TRBJ2-3, the V gene TRBV4-3; TCRdb proposes TRBD2, but this gene call is untestable without DNA. This CDR3 is 15 amino acids long. Germline V CDR1 and CDR2: LGHNA, YSLEER. CDR3 residues: CASSQDSSRAGTQYF.

J is TRBJ1-2 and V is TRBV30. CDR1 and CDR2 from the germline V gene are GTSNPN and SVGIG (reference sequence). The CDR3 totals 13 residues. CDR3 sequence reads: CAWIAGTNYGYTF.

V gene TRBV5-1 combines with J gene TRBJ2-1. CDR1 SGHRS and CDR2 YFSETQ come from the germline V gene. The CDR3 has 13 residues. CDR3 sequence reads: CASSLEGGNEQFF.

The chain recombines TRBV7-9 with TRBJ2-1; the TRBD1 assignment by TCRdb is unverifiable without DNA. There are 11 residues in the CDR3. From germline, CDR1 is SEHNR and CDR2 FQNEAQ (reference sequence). CDR3 sequence reads: CASSFTGGQFF.

The chain is built from TRBV10-3 and TRBJ2-1; TCRdb calls TRBD1, which cannot be checked without DNA. CDR3 size: 14 residues. Germline V CDR1 and CDR2: ENHRY, SYGVKD. The CDR3 region is CAISVGTGYNEQFF.

This CDR3 is CASSLTGTTYEQYF. The genes are TRBV5-6 and TRBJ2-7; the D call of TRBD1 rests on TCRdb alone, since no DNA is present to check it. The CDR3 spans 14 residues. The germline V gene encodes CDR1 SGHDT and CDR2 YYEEEE.

This chain uses TRBV20-1 with TRBJ2-3; TCRdb names TRBD1, which stays unverified in the absence of DNA. The CDR3 runs 11 residues. Germline assignment: CDR1 DFQATT and CDR2 SNEGSKA (reference sequence). This chain's CDR3 is CSAEGGDTQYF.

The rearrangement uses TRBV3-1 and TRBJ2-3; TCRdb's D call, TRBD2, is unchecked because there is no DNA. Per the germline V gene, CDR1 is LGHDT and CDR2 is YNNKEL (reference sequence). The CDR3 spans 17 residues. This CDR3 reads CASSLAGGGINTDTQYF.

V usage is TRBV12-3 or TRBV12-4 and J usage is TRBJ1-2. This CDR3 spans 12 amino acids. The CDR3 region is CASSLPSYGYTF.

The chain employs TRBV7-6 and TRBJ2-5; as DNA is missing, the TRBD1 call by TCRdb cannot be tested. The CDR3 has 17 amino acids. Germline loops: CDR1 SGHVS, CDR2 FNYEAQ. The CDR3 sequence: CASSLEEGTGGRETQYF. The whole variable domain, remainder taken from reference TRBV7-6 and TRBJ2-5, is GAGVSQSPRYKVTKRGQDVALRCDPISGHVSLYWYRQALGQGPEFLTYFNYEAQQDKSGLPNDRFSAERPEGSISTLTIQRTEQRDSAMYRCASSLEEGTGGRETQYFGPGTRLLVL.

V gene TRBV12-3 or TRBV12-4 combines with J gene TRBJ2-1. This CDR3 is 15 amino acids long. The chain's CDR3 is CASSLALPAYNEQFF.